These 32 T cell receptor beta chains originate from one sample sequenced in a study of tumor-infiltrating lymphocytes in localized non-small cell lung cancer. The table came from immunoSEQ multiplex PCR; TCRdb's copy has only in-frame clones and leaves some out. The data show 9,500 or so clones, 55% to 75% seen once. The specimen was lung tumor tissue. These receptors were obtained from a human donor with non-small cell lung cancer.

V is TRBV29-1 and J is TRBJ1-5; D uncertain. Germline V gene lookup returns CDR1 SQVTM and CDR2 ANQGSEA. V was clipped by 4 bases and J by 4 bases, with 14 bases between them. The CDR3 runs 14 residues. CDR3 residues: CSVAPVGKNQPQHF. The CDR3 nucleotides are TGCAGCGTTGCCCCCGTGGGAAAAAATCAGCCCCAGCATTTT. Full variable domain (missing parts from reference TRBV29-1 and TRBJ1-5): SAVISQKPSRDICQRGTSLTIQCQVDSQVTMMFWYRQQPGQSLTLIATANQGSEATYESGFVIDKFPISRPNLTFSTLTVSNMSPEDSSIYLCSVAPVGKNQPQHFGDGTRLSIL.

J is TRBJ1-1 and V is TRBV10-3, with TRBD1 identical over 7 bases. CDR1 and CDR2 from the germline V gene are ENHRY and SYGVKD. CDR3 length: 13 residues. With 7 bases clipped from V and 1 base from J, the junction kept 3 bases outside the gene matches. The DNA of the CDR3 is TGTGCCATCAATCAGGGGGGGAACACTGAAGCTTTCTTT. Residues: CAINQGGNTEAFF.

By sample fraction, this clone is medium-sized. This sequence joins TRBV11-1 and TRBJ2-3; the D call may be TRBD1 or TRBD2 (6 bases each). Trimming left V 4 bases short and J 6 bases short, with 11 bases between. The CDR3 runs to 13 residues. Germline-derived CDR1 and CDR2 are SGHAT and FQDESV (reference sequence). Written as DNA, the CDR3 is TGTGCCAGCAGCTGGGGGGCAAGGGATACGCAGTATTTT. Amino acid sequence: CASSWGARDTQYF.

The chain has TRBV5-6 and TRBJ1-3; no reliable D call. Germline V CDR1 and CDR2: SGHDT, YYEEEE. Trimming shortened V by 0 bases and J by 2 bases, and 9 bases separated the two germline ends. The CDR3 is 15 amino acids. As DNA, the CDR3 is TGTGCCAGCAGCTTGGGAGTGGGTACTGGAAACACCATATATTTT. It codes for CASSLGVGTGNTIYF.

This clone was recorded only once. The chain employs TRBV7-9 and TRBJ2-1, with TRBD2 as a possible D gene (7 bases). The CDR3 is 14 amino acids. Trimming cost V 1 base and J 10 bases, with 14 bases left between them. Germline V gives CDR1 SEHNR, CDR2 FQNEAQ (reference sequence). Written as DNA, the CDR3 is TGTGCCAGCAGCTTAGATGGGGGGGGCCTAGAGCAGTTCTTC. Translating it yields CASSLDGGGLEQFF.

The genes are TRBV7-2 and TRBJ2-5; 7 positions agree with TRBD2. CDR3 length equals 15 residues. V shed 6 bases, J shed 4 bases, and the junction held 11 bases outside the gene matches. CDR1 and CDR2 (germline): SGHTA, FQGNSA. As DNA, the CDR3 is TGTGCCAGCAGATGGCCGGGACTACATGGAGAGACCCAGTACTTC. Encoded protein: CASRWPGLHGETQYF.

V and J are TRBV6-6 and TRBJ2-2, with D hard to call. The germline V gene has CDR1 MNHNY and CDR2 SVGAGI (reference sequence). Deletions cut 6 bases from V and 2 bases from J, with 10 bases between. This CDR3 has 14 amino acids. The CDR3 coding sequence is TGTGCCAGCAGGCCGGGCCATAACACCGGGGAGCTGTTTTTT. Protein: CASRPGHNTGELFF.

This clone showed up just a few times. The V gene is TRBV7-8, the J gene TRBJ1-5; 7 bases line up with TRBD1. Germline V lookup: CDR1 SGHVS, CDR2 FQNEAQ. J was trimmed by 2 bases and V by 1 base; bases with no gene match: 11. The CDR3 extends over 18 amino acids. The CDR3 loop reads CASSLEYRGVWGNQPQHF. The CDR3 region has the DNA TGTGCCAGCAGCTTAGAGTACAGGGGCGTATGGGGCAATCAGCCCCAGCATTTT. Full variable domain (remainder filled in from reference TRBV7-8 and TRBJ1-5): GAGVSQSPRYKVAKRGQDVALRCDPISGHVSLFWYQQALGQGPEFLTYFQNEAQLDKSGLPSDRFFAERPEGSVSTLKIQRTQQEDSAVYLCASSLEYRGVWGNQPQHFGDGTRLSIL.

This clone came up once. V gene TRBV5-6 combines with J gene TRBJ2-7, with 9 bases identical to TRBD2. The germline CDR1 and CDR2 sequences are SGHDT and YYEEEE. CDR3 length equals 16 residues. The J segment lost 2 bases and the V segment lost 1 base, leaving 7 bases of the junction unmatched. CDR3 protein: CASSLRGSGGPYEQYF. CDR3 sequence (DNA): TGTGCCAGCAGCTTGCGAGGTAGCGGGGGCCCCTACGAGCAGTACTTC.

This chain connects TRBV6-5 to TRBJ1-3; D not certain. CDR1 and CDR2 (germline): MNHEY, SVGAGI. This CDR3 spans 13 amino acids. Trimming removed 2 bases at V and 1 base at J, with 3 bases between. The CDR3 is CASSYISGNTIYF. The CDR3 coding sequence is TGTGCCAGCAGTTACATTTCTGGAAACACCATATATTTT.

V usage is TRBV5-1 and J usage is TRBJ2-1, with 8 positions matching TRBD2. The CDR3 extends over 16 amino acids. CDR1 and CDR2 from the germline V gene are SGHRS and YFSETQ. After removal of 1 base from V and 7 bases from J, the junction contained 10 bases not matched to a gene. In DNA form, the CDR3 reads TGCGCCAGCAGCTTGATAGCGGGACACCGAGGGAATGAGCAGTTCTTC. Residues: CASSLIAGHRGNEQFF.

The chain uses TRBV6-1 and TRBJ1-2, with TRBD1 as a possible D gene (5 bases). CDR1 and CDR2 (germline): MNHNS, SASEGT. This CDR3 is built from 14 residues. V shed 3 bases and J shed 2 bases, with 10 bases lying between them. Here the CDR3 DNA reads TGTGCCAGCAGTGACAGGGTAGGGAACTATGGCTACACCTTC. The encoded protein is CASSDRVGNYGYTF.

The chain employs TRBV5-6 and TRBJ1-4; TRBD1 might be the D (5 bases). The CDR3 is 15 amino acids. Germline CDR1 SGHDT, CDR2 YYEEEE. Between the trimmed V and J ends, which lost 1 base and 3 bases, there was a span of 10 bases. CDR3 protein: CASSLKGPPNEKLFF. In DNA form, the CDR3 reads TGTGCCAGCAGCTTGAAGGGGCCCCCTAATGAAAAACTGTTTTTT.

DNA for the CDR3: TGTGCCACCAGCAGAGGATTCCCCCAGGGCGTTGATCTCAGGACCCAGTACTTC. This translates into CATSRGFPQGVDLRTQYF. The chain has TRBV15 and TRBJ2-5; perhaps TRBD1 as D (5 bases). Germline V gene data show CDR1 as LNHNV and CDR2 as YYDKDF (reference sequence). The CDR3 runs to 18 residues. Trimming took 1 base from V and 7 from J, leaving 25 bases between them.

The CDR3 protein is CASSHRAGGLDEQFF. As DNA, the CDR3 is TGTGCCAGCAGTCACCGAGCGGGAGGGCTAGATGAGCAGTTCTTC. The chain recombines TRBV6-1 with TRBJ2-1; 10 bases are a match to TRBD2. J lost 8 bases, V lost 5 bases, and 9 bases had no gene match. The CDR3 totals 15 residues. Looked up from germline, CDR1 is MNHNS and CDR2 is SASEGT.

The chain combines TRBV21-1 with TRBJ1-6. TRBV21-1 is classified as a pseudogene. This CDR3 has 18 residues. The CDR3 loop is CASSKVSRGAFNNSPLHF. CDR3 DNA: TGTGCCAGCAGCAAAGTGTCGCGGGGGGCTTTTAATAATTCACCCCTCCACTTT.

The rearrangement joins TRBV6-5 to TRBJ2-5; D not resolved. Germline-derived CDR1 and CDR2 are MNHEY and SVGAGI. The CDR3 is 15 amino acids. V gave up 4 bases and J gave up 1 base, with 13 bases separating them. The CDR3 region is CASSSPPGLQETQYF. Here the CDR3 DNA reads TGTGCCAGCAGTTCCCCACCGGGCCTCCAAGAGACCCAGTACTTC.

The gene calls are TRBV7-2 and TRBJ1-1, with 7 bases fitting TRBD1. There are 17 residues in the CDR3. V shed 0 bases, J shed 0 bases, and the junction held 7 bases outside the gene matches. CDR1 is SGHTA, CDR2 FQGNSA, per germline. In nucleotides, the CDR3 is TGTGCCAGCAGCTTAGCTCGAGGACAGGTCATGAACACTGAAGCTTTCTTT. It is translated as CASSLARGQVMNTEAFF.

The chain couples TRBV2 to TRBJ1-2; possible D gene TRBD1, 5 bases. V was trimmed by 8 bases and J by 4 bases, leaving 8 bases between them. CDR1 is SNHLY, CDR2 FYNNEI, per germline. The CDR3 is 11 amino acids. The CDR3 bases are TGTGCCAGCCGACAGTCCTATGGCTACACCTTC. As protein: CASRQSYGYTF.

The chain is built from TRBV11-1 and TRBJ1-1; 9 bases line up with TRBD1. The CDR3 is 15 amino acids. V shed 4 bases and J 6 bases; nucleotides not matched to a gene: 9. CDR1 is SGHAT, CDR2 FQDESV, per germline (reference sequence). As DNA, the CDR3 is TGTGCCAGCAGCTCCTGGACAGGGGCTAAGTCTGAAGCTTTCTTT. Amino acids: CASSSWTGAKSEAFF.

The chain combines TRBV5-4 with TRBJ2-6; possibly TRBD2 for D (6 bases). Between the trimmed V and J ends, which lost 2 bases and 3 bases, there was a span of 12 bases. CDR1 and CDR2 from the germline V gene are SGHNT and YYREEE (reference sequence). This CDR3 is 16 amino acids long. The CDR3 DNA reads as TGTGCCAGCAGCTTAGGAGGGGCGGGTGGGGCCAACGTCCTGACTTTC. Its protein is CASSLGGAGGANVLTF.

The chain is built from TRBV9 and TRBJ1-5; tentatively, D is TRBD1 (5 bases). The CDR3 consists of 15 residues. Trimming removed 4 bases from V and 3 bases from J, with 14 bases in between. Per germline, CDR1 SGDLS and CDR2 YYNGEE. DNA for the CDR3: TGTGCCAGCAGCCCGGGGTGGGGGTTCAATCAGCCCCAGCATTTT. Translation: CASSPGWGFNQPQHF. The whole variable domain, remainder taken from reference TRBV9 and TRBJ1-5, is DSGVTQTPKHLITATGQRVTLRCSPRSGDLSVYWYQQSLDQGLQFLIQYYNGEERAKGNILERFSAQQFPDLHSELNLSSLELGDSALYFCASSPGWGFNQPQHFGDGTRLSIL.

The chain couples TRBV7-6 to TRBJ2-2; the D is unclear. CDR1 is SGHVS, CDR2 FNYEAQ, per germline. The CDR3 is 14 amino acids. V was cut by 4 bases and J by 7 bases, with 13 bases left in between. Here the CDR3 reads CASSSPEVRGELFF. The CDR3 DNA is TGTGCCAGCAGCTCTCCCGAAGTACGCGGGGAGCTGTTTTTT.

The V and J genes are TRBV7-9 and TRBJ2-7, with D perhaps matching TRBD1 (7 bases). Trimming stripped 5 bases from V and 0 bases from J, with 17 bases between. CDR3 length: 16 residues. CDR1 and CDR2 (germline): SEHNR, FQNEAQ (reference sequence). CDR3 nucleotides: TGTGCCAGCAGCCAACCCAGGGGGAGGAGCTCCTACGAGCAGTACTTC. Amino acid sequence: CASSQPRGRSSYEQYF.

This clone was detected a few times. The chain links TRBV29-1 to TRBJ1-4; D gene ambiguous. The germline gives CDR1 SQVTM, CDR2 ANQGSEA. The V end was cut by 8 bases, the J end by 8 bases, with 12 bases between. The CDR3 is 11 amino acids. Here the CDR3 DNA reads TGCAGCACCCCTGTAGGCGAAAAACTGTTTTTT. It is translated as CSTPVGEKLFF.

The chain uses TRBV27 and TRBJ2-7; no reliable D call. This CDR3 is 18 amino acids long. Between the trimmed V and J ends, which lost 2 bases and 4 bases, there was a span of 24 bases. CDR1 MNHEY and CDR2 SMNVEV come from the germline V gene (reference sequence). The CDR3 nucleotides read TGTGCCAGCAGTTTAAGAAACCCAGCCCAGACGGGTGGTTACGAGCAGTACTTC. As protein: CASSLRNPAQTGGYEQYF.

The V call is TRBV4-1, the J call TRBJ1-1, with 8 bases matching TRBD1. The V and J ends lost 2 bases and 8 bases, in that order; junction bases with no gene match: 7. The germline V gene encodes CDR1 MGHRA and CDR2 YSYEKL. The CDR3 contains 14 residues. For the CDR3, the DNA is TGCGCCAGCAGCCAAAAGACAGGGGTAGTCGAAGCTTTCTTT. Translated, it gives CASSQKTGVVEAFF.

This clone was seen a handful of times. V is TRBV7-9 and J is TRBJ1-1; 7 positions match TRBD1. J gave up 11 bases and V 3 bases, and 9 bases lay outside the gene matches. Germline CDR1 SEHNR, CDR2 FQNEAQ (reference sequence). This CDR3 is built from 13 residues. The CDR3 bases are TGTGCCAGCAGCTTCCGGGACAGCGTGTGGGCTTTCTTT. Residues: CASSFRDSVWAFF.

This clone has more than one count but fewer than ten. The chain joins TRBV30 to TRBJ1-5, with TRBD1 matching 11 bases. J gave up 3 bases and V 8 bases, and 3 bases lay outside the gene matches. Germline values: CDR1 GTSNPN, CDR2 SVGIG (reference sequence). CDR3 length equals 13 residues. The DNA for the CDR3 is TGTGCCGGGGACAGGGGGGACAATCAGCCCCAGCATTTT. Encoded protein: CAGDRGDNQPQHF.

The genes are TRBV29-1 and TRBJ2-1, with 7 bases matching TRBD1. With V trimmed by 7 bases and J by 5 bases, 5 bases remained unmatched. Germline lookup yields CDR1 SQVTM and CDR2 ANQGSEA. This CDR3 spans 12 amino acids. CDR3 amino acids: CSDRDRNNEQFF. The CDR3 nucleotides are TGCAGCGATAGGGACAGAAACAATGAGCAGTTCTTC.

The CDR3 nucleotides are TGTGCCATCAGTGAGTCGGTTTATAACACTGAAGCTTTCTTT. Amino acids: CAISESVYNTEAFF. The gene calls are TRBV10-3 and TRBJ1-1, with D unresolved. The CDR3 is made up of 14 amino acids. Germline V CDR1 and CDR2: ENHRY, SYGVKD. Deletions cut 0 bases from V and 2 bases from J, with 7 bases between.

The rearrangement joins TRBV15 to TRBJ1-2; D call uncertain. The germline CDR1 and CDR2 sequences are LNHNV and YYDKDF (reference sequence). The CDR3 totals 12 residues. V lost 5 bases and J lost 6, with 10 bases in between. CDR3 sequence (DNA): TGTGCCACCAGCCCCGACACCCATGGCTACACCTTC. Its translation: CATSPDTHGYTF.